The source of this T cell receptor beta chain is a study of blood T cell repertoires in COVID-19. Study-wide background: Donors in the United States, Italy and Spain gave samples during acute or convalescent COVID-19. T cells, B-cell-depleted T cells, or PBMCs provided the cDNA or gDNA that served as material.

V dropped 3 bases and J dropped 4; count of bases not matched to a gene: 8. In germline, CDR1 is SGHVS, CDR2 FQNEAQ. CDR3 size: 17 residues. Original methodology: Estimation of nucleated cell counts relied on the amplification of reference gene primers. Produced via immunoSEQ multiplex PCR; TCRdb's table is partial and in-frame only. V and J calls and clone size come straight from that table; D and trimming were deduced from the DNA. In the table there are 50,000 to 65,000 clones, nearly 90% of which are singletons. The specimen sequenced was peripheral blood. The chain recombines TRBV7-8 with TRBJ1-4; TRBD1 matches 10 bases. The receptor's source is a man aged 65 to 85 with acute or convalescent COVID-19. Written as DNA, the CDR3 is TGTGCCAGCAGCTTGTGGGGACAGGGGAAGATTAATGAAAAACTGTTTTTT. Encoded protein: CASSLWGQGKINEKLFF.